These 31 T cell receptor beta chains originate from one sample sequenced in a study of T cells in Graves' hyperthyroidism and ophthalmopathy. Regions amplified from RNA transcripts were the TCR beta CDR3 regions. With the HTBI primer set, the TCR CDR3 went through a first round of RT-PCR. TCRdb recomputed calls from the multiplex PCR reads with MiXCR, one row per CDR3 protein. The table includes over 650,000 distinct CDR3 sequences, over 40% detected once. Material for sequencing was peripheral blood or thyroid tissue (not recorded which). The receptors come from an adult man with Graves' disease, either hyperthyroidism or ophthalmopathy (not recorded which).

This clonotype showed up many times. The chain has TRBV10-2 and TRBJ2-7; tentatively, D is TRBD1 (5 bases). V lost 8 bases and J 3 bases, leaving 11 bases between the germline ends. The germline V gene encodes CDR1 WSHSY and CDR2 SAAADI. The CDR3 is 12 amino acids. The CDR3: CASGAGNYEQYF. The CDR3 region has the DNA TGCGCCAGCGGGGCAGGGAACTACGAGCAGTACTTC.

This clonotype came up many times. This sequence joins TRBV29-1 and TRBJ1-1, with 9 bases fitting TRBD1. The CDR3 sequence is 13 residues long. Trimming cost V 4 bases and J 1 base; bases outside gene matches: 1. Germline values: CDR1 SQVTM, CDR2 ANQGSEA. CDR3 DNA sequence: TGCAGCGTTGCGGACAGGGGGAACACTGAAGCTTTCTTT. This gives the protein CSVADRGNTEAFF.

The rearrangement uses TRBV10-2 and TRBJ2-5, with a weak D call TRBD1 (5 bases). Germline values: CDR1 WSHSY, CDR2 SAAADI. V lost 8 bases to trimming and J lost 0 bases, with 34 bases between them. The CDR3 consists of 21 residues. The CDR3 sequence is CASPPISGAKVDGAYQETQYF. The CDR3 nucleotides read TGCGCCAGCCCCCCTATCTCTGGGGCGAAAGTGGACGGCGCGTACCAAGAGACCCAGTACTTC.

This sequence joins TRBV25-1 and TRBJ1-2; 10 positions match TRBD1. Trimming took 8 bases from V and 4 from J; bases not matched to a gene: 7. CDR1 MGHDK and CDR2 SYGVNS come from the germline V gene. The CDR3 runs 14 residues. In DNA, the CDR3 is TGTGCCAGCTTCTTGACAGGGGGCGTCTATGGCTACACCTTC. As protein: CASFLTGGVYGYTF.

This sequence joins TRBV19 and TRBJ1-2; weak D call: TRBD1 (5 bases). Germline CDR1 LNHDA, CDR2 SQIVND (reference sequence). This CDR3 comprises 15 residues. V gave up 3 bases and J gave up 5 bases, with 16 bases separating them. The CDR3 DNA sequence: TGTGCCAGTAGTATGGACACGACACGACCTTATGGCTACACCTTC. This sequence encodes CASSMDTTRPYGYTF.

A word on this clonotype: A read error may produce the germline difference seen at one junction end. The CDR3 here is CASSRETGDYGYTF. CDR3 sequence (DNA): TGCGCCAGCAGCCGAGAGACAGGGGACTATGGCTACACCTTC. V and J are TRBV7-3 and TRBJ1-2, with 8 bases identical to TRBD1. Germline V CDR1 and CDR2: SGHTA, FQGTGA. The CDR3 length is 14 residues. Variable domain in full (rest from reference TRBV7-3 and TRBJ1-2): GAGVSQTPSNKVTEKGKYVELRCDPISGHTALYWYRQSLGQGPEFLIYFQGTGAADDSGLPNDRFFAVRPEGSVSTLKIQRTERGDSAVYLCASSRETGDYGYTFGSGTRLTVV.

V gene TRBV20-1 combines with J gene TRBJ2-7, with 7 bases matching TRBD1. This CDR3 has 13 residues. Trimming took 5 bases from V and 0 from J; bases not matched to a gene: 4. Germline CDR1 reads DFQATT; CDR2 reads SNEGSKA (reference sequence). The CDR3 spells CSAGQASSYEQYF. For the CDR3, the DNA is TGCAGTGCTGGACAGGCGAGCTCCTACGAGCAGTACTTC.

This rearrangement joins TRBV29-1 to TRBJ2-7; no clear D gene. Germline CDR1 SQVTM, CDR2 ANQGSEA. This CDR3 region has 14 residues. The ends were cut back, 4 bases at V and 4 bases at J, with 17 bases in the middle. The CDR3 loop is CSVADTGPRYEQYF. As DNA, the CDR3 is TGCAGCGTTGCAGATACCGGGCCACGGTACGAGCAGTACTTC.

The CDR3 loop is CASSPTRPGQGNTGELFF. DNA for the CDR3: TGTGCCAGCAGCCCAACCCGTCCCGGACAAGGGAACACCGGGGAGCTGTTTTTT. The chain has TRBV7-3 and TRBJ2-2; D might be TRBD1 (5 bases). Germline V gene sequence: CDR1 SGHTA, CDR2 FQGTGA. The CDR3 totals 18 residues. V lost 5 bases and J lost 1, with 20 bases in between. Full variable domain (remainder filled in from reference TRBV7-3 and TRBJ2-2): GAGVSQTPSNKVTEKGKYVELRCDPISGHTALYWYRQSLGQGPEFLIYFQGTGAADDSGLPNDRFFAVRPEGSVSTLKIQRTERGDSAVYLCASSPTRPGQGNTGELFFGEGSRLTVL.

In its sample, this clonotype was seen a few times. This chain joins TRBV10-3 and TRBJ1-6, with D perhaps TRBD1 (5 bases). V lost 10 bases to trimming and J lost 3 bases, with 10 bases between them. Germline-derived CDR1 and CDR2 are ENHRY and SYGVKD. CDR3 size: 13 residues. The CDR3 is CASVGVYNSPLHF. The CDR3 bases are TGTGCCAGCGTGGGGGTCTATAATTCACCCCTCCACTTT.

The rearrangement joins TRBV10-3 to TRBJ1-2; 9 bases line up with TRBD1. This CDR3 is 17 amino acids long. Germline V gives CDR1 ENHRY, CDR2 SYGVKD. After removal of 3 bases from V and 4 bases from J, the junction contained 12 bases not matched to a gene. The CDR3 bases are TGTGCCATCAGTGACCCGGGACAGGGACGGTTACCCTATGGCTACACCTTC. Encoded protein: CAISDPGQGRLPYGYTF.

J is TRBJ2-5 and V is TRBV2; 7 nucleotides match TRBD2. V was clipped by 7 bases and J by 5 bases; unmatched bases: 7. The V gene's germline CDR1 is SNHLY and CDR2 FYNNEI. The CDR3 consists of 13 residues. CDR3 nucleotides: TGTGCCAGCATCCCGGGAGGTGTGGAGACCCAGTACTTC. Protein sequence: CASIPGGVETQYF.

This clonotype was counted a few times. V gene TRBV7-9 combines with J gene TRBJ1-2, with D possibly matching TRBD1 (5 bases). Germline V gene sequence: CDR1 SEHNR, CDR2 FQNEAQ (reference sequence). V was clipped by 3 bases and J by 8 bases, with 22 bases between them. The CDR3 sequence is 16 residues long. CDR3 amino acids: CASSLDGGVKGGGYTF. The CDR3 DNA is TGTGCCAGCAGCTTGGACGGAGGGGTGAAGGGTGGCGGCTACACCTTC.

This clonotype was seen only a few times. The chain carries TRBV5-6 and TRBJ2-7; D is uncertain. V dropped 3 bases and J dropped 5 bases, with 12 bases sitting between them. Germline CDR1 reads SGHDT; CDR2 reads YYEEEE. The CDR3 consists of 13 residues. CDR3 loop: CASSSSLHNEQYF. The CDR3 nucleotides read TGTGCCAGCAGCTCCAGCCTCCATAACGAGCAGTACTTC.

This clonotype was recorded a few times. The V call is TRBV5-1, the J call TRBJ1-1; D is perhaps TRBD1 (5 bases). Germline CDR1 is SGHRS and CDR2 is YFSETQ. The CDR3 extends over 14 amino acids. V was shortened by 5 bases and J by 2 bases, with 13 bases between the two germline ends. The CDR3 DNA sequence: TGCGCCAGCAGAAGGGGTCAGACTAACACTGAAGCTTTCTTT. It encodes CASRRGQTNTEAFF.

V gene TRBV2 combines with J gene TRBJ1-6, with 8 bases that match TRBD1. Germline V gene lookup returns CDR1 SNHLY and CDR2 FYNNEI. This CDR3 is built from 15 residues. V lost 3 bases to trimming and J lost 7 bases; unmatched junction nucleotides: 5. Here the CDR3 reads CASSDGTGFNSPLHF. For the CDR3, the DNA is TGTGCCAGCAGTGACGGGACAGGATTCAATTCACCCCTCCACTTT.

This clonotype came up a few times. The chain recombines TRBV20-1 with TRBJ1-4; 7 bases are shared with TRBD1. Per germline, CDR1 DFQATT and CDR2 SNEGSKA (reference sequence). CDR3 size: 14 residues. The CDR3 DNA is TGCAGAGACCAACACGACAGGGTTGGGGAAAAACTGTTTTTT. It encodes CRDQHDRVGEKLFF.

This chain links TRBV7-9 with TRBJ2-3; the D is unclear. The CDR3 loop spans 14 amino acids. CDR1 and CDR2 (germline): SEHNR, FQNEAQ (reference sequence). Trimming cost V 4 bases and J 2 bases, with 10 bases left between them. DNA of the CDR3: TGTGCCAGCAGCTCCGATAGGCTCACAGATACGCAGTATTTT. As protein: CASSSDRLTDTQYF.

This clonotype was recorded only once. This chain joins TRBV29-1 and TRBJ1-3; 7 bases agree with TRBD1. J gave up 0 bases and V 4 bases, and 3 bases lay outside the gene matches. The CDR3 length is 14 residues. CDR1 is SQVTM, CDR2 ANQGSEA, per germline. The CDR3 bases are TGCAGCGTTGGACAGGGACGCTCTGGAAACACCATATATTTT. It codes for CSVGQGRSGNTIYF.

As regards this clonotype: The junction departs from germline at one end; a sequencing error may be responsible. The DNA of the CDR3 is TGTGCCACCAGTCCTAAGGTCGGGGGGCTGTTTTTT. Amino acids: CATSPKVGGLFF. V usage is TRBV15 and J usage is TRBJ2-2; D is possibly TRBD2 (6 bases). The CDR3 contains 12 residues. CDR1 LNHNV and CDR2 YYDKDF come from the germline V gene (reference sequence).

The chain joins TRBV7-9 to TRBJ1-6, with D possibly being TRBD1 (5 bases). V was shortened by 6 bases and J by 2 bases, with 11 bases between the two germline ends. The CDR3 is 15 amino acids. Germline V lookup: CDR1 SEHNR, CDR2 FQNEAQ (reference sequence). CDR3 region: CASSLGGPYNSPLHF. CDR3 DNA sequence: TGTGCCAGCAGTTTGGGGGGACCCTATAATTCACCCCTCCACTTT.

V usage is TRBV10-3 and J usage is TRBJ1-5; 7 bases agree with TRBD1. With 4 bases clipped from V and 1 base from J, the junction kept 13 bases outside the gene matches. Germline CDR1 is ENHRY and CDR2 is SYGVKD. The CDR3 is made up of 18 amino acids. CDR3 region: CAISARAPEDRSNQPQHF. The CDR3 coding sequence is TGTGCCATCAGTGCTAGAGCTCCCGAGGACAGGAGCAATCAGCCCCAGCATTTT.

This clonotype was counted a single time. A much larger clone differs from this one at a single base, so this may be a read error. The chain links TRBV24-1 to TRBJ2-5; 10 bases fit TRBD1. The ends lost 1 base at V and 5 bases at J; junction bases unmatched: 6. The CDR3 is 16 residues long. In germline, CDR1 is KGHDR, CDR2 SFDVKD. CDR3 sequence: CATSDFGTGVRETQYF. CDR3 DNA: TGTGCCACCAGTGATTTTGGGACAGGGGTTCGGGAGACCCAGTACTTC.

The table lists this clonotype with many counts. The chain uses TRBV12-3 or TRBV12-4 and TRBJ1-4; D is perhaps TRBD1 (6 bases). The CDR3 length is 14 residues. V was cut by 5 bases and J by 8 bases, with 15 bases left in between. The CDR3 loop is CASSLRGQGEKLFF. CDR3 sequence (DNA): TGTGCCAGCAGTCTACGGGGGCAGGGAGAAAAACTGTTTTTT.

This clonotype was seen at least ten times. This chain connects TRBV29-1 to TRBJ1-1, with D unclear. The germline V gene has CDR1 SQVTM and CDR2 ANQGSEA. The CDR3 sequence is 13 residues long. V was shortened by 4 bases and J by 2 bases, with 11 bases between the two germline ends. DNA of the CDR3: TGCAGCGTTGTTACATTTATTAACACTGAAGCTTTCTTT. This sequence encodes CSVVTFINTEAFF.

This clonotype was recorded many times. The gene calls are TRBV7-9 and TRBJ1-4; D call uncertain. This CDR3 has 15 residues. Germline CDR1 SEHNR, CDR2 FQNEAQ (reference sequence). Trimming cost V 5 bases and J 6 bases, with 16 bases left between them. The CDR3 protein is CASSRLQPLDEKLFF. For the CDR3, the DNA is TGTGCCAGCAGCCGACTTCAGCCACTGGATGAAAAACTGTTTTTT.

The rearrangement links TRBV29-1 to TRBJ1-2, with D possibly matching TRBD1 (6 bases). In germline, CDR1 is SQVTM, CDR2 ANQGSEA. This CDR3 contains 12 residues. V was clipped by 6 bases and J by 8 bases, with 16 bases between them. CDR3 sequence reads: CSVAEDSLGYTF. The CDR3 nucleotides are TGCAGCGTGGCTGAGGACAGCCTCGGCTACACCTTC.

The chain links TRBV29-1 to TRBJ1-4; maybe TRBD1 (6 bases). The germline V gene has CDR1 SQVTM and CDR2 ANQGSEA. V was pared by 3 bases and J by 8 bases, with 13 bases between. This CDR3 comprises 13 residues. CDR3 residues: CSVDEGGDEKLFF. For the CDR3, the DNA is TGCAGCGTTGATGAAGGGGGGGACGAAAAACTGTTTTTT.

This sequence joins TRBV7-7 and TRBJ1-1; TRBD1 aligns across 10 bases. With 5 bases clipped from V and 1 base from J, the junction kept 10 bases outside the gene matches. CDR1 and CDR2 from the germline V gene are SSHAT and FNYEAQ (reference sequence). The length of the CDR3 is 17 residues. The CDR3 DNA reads TGTGCCAGCAGCACGGGACAGGGGCTGAGCGCGAACACTGAAGCTTTCTTT. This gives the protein CASSTGQGLSANTEAFF.

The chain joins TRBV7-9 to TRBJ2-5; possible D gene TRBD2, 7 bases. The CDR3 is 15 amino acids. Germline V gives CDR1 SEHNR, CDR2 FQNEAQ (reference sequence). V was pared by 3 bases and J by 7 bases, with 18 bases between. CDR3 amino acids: CASSLAGVGAGTQYF. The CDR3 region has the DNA TGTGCCAGCAGCTTGGCGGGAGTGGGGGCGGGGACCCAGTACTTC.

The CDR3 reads CASSLVGQGPLRNTEAFF. In DNA form, the CDR3 reads TGTGCCAGCAGCTTAGTAGGGCAGGGGCCCCTTCGGAACACTGAAGCTTTCTTT. The V call is TRBV7-3, the J call TRBJ1-1, with a tentative D call TRBD1 (6 bases). CDR1 and CDR2 (germline): SGHTA, FQGTGA. This CDR3 comprises 18 residues. The germline V and J ends were trimmed by 2 bases and 1 base, with 20 bases remaining between them.